This entry features one TCR beta chain sequence. Its antigen is undetermined. This entry belongs to a study of early T cells in non-severe SARS-CoV-2 infection. Overall study findings and caveats: Matching with VDJdb favored anti-spike CD8 responses (missing private and CD4 specificities).

Trimming took 2 bases from V and 2 from J; bases not matched to a gene: 4. Germline CDR1 SGHRS, CDR2 YFSETQ. The length of the CDR3 is 15 residues. As part of library construction, unique molecular identifiers were attached to individual cDNA molecules. In TCRdb, the 5' RACE reads were re-called with MiXCR into one record per CDR3 protein. The repertoire holds some 61,000 distinct CDR3 sequences, about 13% seen once, with about 8.6% in the top ten. Material: whole blood. The sequence derives from an adult who was a healthcare worker with PCR-confirmed SARS-CoV-2 infection or an uninfected control (not recorded which). The J gene is TRBJ1-3, the V gene TRBV5-1; 7 nucleotides line up with TRBD1. The CDR3 DNA reads TGCGCCAGCAGCTTCCAACAGGGGCCTGGAAACACCATATATTTT. Residues: CASSFQQGPGNTIYF.